This passage covers 5 T cell receptor beta chains from one sample sequenced in a study of blood T cell repertoires in COVID-19. This table comes from immunoSEQ multiplex PCR, and its TCRdb copy is limited to in-frame clones, with some not included. The sample lists roughly 230,000 clones; 80% to 90% were seen once. Sequencing input: peripheral blood. The source is a man between 35 and 55 years old with acute or convalescent COVID-19.

In its sample, this clone was seen once. The J gene is TRBJ1-1, the V gene TRBV6-5, with 9 bases aligning to TRBD1. Losses at the gene ends were 5 bases for V and 11 bases for J; bases not matched to a gene: 9. Germline CDR1 and CDR2: MNHEY and SVGAGI. This CDR3 has 13 amino acids. The CDR3: CASSLGQGLDAFF. The CDR3 DNA is TGTGCCAGCAGTCTCGGACAGGGGCTGGATGCTTTCTTT.

The chain employs TRBV3-1 (or the pseudogene TRBV3-2) and TRBJ2-2, with 7 bases matching TRBD1. Germline CDR1 is LGHDT and CDR2 is YNNKEL (reference sequence). The CDR3 spans 15 residues. Trimming removed 1 base from V and 6 bases from J; junction bases left unmatched: 5. CDR3 residues: CASSQGQGWAGELFF. The CDR3 region has the DNA TGTGCCAGCAGCCAAGGACAGGGATGGGCCGGGGAGCTGTTTTTT.

This rearrangement joins TRBV7-2 to TRBJ1-2; tentatively, D is TRBD1 (5 bases). Germline lookup yields CDR1 SGHTA and CDR2 FQGNSA. V lost 5 bases and J lost 7, with 17 bases in between. The CDR3 spans 14 residues. The CDR3 sequence: CASSGLTVWGGYTF. In nucleotides, the CDR3 is TGTGCCAGCAGCGGCCTGACAGTTTGGGGTGGCTACACCTTC. The variable domain in full, completed from reference TRBV7-2 and TRBJ1-2, reads GAGVSQSPSNKVTEKGKDVELRCDPISGHTALYWYRQSLGQGLEFLIYFQGNSAPDKSGLPSDRFSAERTGGSVSTLTIQRTQQEDSAVYLCASSGLTVWGGYTFGSGTRLTVV.

The chain carries TRBV12-5 and TRBJ2-7; 7 nucleotides agree with TRBD1. The germline CDR1 and CDR2 sequences are LGHNT and FRNRAP. CDR3 length: 14 residues. V lost 8 bases to trimming and J lost 6 bases; unmatched junction nucleotides: 13. The CDR3 sequence is CASTGQVNSAEQYF. CDR3 in DNA: TGTGCTAGTACCGGACAGGTGAATTCGGCCGAGCAGTACTTC.

The sample holds a few counts of this clone. V usage is TRBV2 and J usage is TRBJ2-7; 9 bases are shared with TRBD1. The CDR3 is 11 amino acids. V was clipped by 8 bases and J by 4 bases; unmatched bases: 0. Germline CDR1 and CDR2: SNHLY and FYNNEI. The CDR3 here is CASGQGYEQYF. DNA for the CDR3: TGTGCCAGCGGACAGGGGTACGAGCAGTACTTC.